This TCR beta chain was obtained from a study of blood T cell repertoires in COVID-19. This CDR3 region has 15 residues. The V gene's germline CDR1 is LGHNA and CDR2 YSLEER. Trimming removed 3 bases from V and 4 bases from J; junction bases left unmatched: 5. Authors' methods: Amplification from reference gene primers served as the basis for estimated nucleated cell counts. Assay: immunoSEQ multiplex PCR; the TCRdb copy retains only in-frame clones and omits some. V, J and clone size were drawn from that table, and D and trimming were deduced from the DNA. The sample includes 45,000 or so clones, about 88% of them seen just once.

The receptor was derived from a man in his 70s with active COVID-19. The source material was peripheral blood. The chain links TRBV4-3 to TRBJ2-5, with 10 bases fitting TRBD1. CDR3 region: CASSHGTGVLETQYF. In nucleotides, the CDR3 is TGCGCCAGCAGCCACGGGACAGGGGTATTAGAGACCCAGTACTTC.